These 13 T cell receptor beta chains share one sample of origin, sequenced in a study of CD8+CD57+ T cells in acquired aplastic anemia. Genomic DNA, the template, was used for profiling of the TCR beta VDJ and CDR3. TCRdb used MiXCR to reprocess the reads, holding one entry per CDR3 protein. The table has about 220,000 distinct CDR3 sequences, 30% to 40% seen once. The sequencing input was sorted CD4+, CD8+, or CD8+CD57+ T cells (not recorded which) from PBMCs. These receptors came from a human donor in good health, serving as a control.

CDR3 protein: CASSQAQGKETQYF. CDR3 nucleotides: TGTGCCAGCAGCCAAGCACAGGGGAAAGAGACCCAGTACTTC. The chain uses TRBV14 and TRBJ2-5; 7 bases fit TRBD1. Trimming at V came to 1 base and at J to 3 bases, leaving 2 bases not matched to a gene. This CDR3 is 14 amino acids long. Germline lookup yields CDR1 SGHDN and CDR2 FVKESK.

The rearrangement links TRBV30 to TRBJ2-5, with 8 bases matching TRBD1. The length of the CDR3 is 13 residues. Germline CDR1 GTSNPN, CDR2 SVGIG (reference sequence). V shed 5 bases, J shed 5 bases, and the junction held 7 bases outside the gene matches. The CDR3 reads CAWGKDRDETQYF. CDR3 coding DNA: TGTGCCTGGGGTAAGGACAGGGATGAGACCCAGTACTTC.

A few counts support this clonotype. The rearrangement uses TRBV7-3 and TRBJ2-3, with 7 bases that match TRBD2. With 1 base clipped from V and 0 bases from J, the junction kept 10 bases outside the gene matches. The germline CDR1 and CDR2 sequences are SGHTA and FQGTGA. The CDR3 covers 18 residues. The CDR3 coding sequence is TGTGCCAGCAGCTTAAGGGTCCCCTGGGGGGGAAGCACAGATACGCAGTATTTT. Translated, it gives CASSLRVPWGGSTDTQYF.

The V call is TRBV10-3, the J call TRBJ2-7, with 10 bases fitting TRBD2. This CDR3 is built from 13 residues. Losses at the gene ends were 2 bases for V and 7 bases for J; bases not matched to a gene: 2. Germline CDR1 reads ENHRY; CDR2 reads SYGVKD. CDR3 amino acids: CAISEGLAAEQYF. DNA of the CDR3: TGTGCCATCAGTGAGGGACTAGCGGCTGAGCAGTACTTC.

The CDR3 here is CASSPNFCLNYGYTF. The CDR3 DNA is TGTGCCAGCAGCCCCAACTTCTGCCTAAACTATGGCTACACCTTC. This chain links TRBV7-8 with TRBJ1-2; D unclear. Germline V gene sequence: CDR1 SGHVS, CDR2 FQNEAQ. The CDR3 sequence is 15 residues long. V shed 5 bases and J shed 2 bases, with 15 bases lying between them.

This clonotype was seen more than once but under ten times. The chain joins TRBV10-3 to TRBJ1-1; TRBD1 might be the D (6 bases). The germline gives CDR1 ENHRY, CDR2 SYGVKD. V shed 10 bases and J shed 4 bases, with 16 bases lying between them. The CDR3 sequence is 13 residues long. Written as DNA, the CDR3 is TGTGCCACGTCGGACAGTTCTCGCACTGAAGCTTTCTTT. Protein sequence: CATSDSSRTEAFF.

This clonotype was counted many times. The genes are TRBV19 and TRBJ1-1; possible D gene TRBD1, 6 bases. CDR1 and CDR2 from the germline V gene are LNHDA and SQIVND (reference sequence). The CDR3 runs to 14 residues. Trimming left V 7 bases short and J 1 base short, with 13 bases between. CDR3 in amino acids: CASNIGQSNTEAFF. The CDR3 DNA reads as TGTGCCAGTAATATTGGACAGTCGAACACTGAAGCTTTCTTT. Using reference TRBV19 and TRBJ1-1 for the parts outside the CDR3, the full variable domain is DGGITQSPKYLFRKEGQNVTLSCEQNLNHDAMYWYRQDPGQGLRLIYYSQIVNDFQKGDIAEGYSVSREKKESFPLTVTSAQKNPTAFYLCASNIGQSNTEAFFGQGTRLTVV.

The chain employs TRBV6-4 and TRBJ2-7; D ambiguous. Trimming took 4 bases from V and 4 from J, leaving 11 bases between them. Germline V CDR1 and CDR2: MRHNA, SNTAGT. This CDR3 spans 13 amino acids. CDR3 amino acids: CASSVWRTYEQYF. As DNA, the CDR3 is TGTGCCAGCAGTGTCTGGCGGACGTACGAGCAGTACTTC.

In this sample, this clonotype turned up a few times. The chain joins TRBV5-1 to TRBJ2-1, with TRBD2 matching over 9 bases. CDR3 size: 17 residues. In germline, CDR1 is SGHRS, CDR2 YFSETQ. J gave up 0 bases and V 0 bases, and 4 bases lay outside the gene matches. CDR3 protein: CASSLVVAGVSYNEQFF. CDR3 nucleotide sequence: TGCGCCAGCAGCTTGGTGGTAGCGGGGGTCTCCTACAATGAGCAGTTCTTC.

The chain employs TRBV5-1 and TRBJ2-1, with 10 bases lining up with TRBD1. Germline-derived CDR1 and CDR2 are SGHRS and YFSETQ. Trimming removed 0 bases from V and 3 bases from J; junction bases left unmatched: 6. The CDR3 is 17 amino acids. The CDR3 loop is CASSLAPTGGIYNEQFF. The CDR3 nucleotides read TGCGCCAGCAGCTTGGCCCCGACAGGGGGCATCTACAATGAGCAGTTCTTC.

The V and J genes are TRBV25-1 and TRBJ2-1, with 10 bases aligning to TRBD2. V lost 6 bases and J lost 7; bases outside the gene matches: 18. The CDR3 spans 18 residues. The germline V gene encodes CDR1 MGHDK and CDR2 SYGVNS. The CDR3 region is CASSRGTGTAGGRNEQFF. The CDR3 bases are TGTGCCAGCAGCCGAGGAACGGGTACAGCGGGAGGGCGTAATGAGCAGTTCTTC.

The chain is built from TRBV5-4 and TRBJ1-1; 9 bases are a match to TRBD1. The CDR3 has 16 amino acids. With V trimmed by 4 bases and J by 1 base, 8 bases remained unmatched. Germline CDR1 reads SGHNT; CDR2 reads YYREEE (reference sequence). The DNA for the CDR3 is TGTGCCAGCAGCAAACGACAGGGGGGAACGAACACTGAAGCTTTCTTT. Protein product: CASSKRQGGTNTEAFF.

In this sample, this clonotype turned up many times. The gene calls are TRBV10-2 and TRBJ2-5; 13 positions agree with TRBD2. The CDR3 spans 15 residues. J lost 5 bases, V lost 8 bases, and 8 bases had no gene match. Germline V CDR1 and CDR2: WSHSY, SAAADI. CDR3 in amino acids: CASRLAGGGYETQYF. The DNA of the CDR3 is TGCGCCAGCCGACTAGCGGGGGGTGGCTATGAGACCCAGTACTTC.